Detailed here is one T cell receptor beta chain. This clonotype was observed a single time. The antigen it binds to is not known. It has no much larger one-base neighbor in the sample; base qualities were not kept. A single read constitutes weak evidence. From the cysteine through the phenylalanine, the CDR3 covers 13 amino acids. Only the CDR3 portion is preserved as DNA: 39 bases, with reading frame beginning at the first base. CDR1 and CDR2 are drawn from the germline V gene (reference sequence): SGHKS, YYEKEE. A distance of 11 bases separates the germline ends of V and J, which lose 4 bases and 3 bases respectively. Systemically healthy Caucasian individuals from Russia, some 38 in total and aged about 6 to 100 years, were included as donors. About 9.1 milliliters of peripheral blood were collected from each donor into EDTA-treated Vacutainer tubes. Ficoll-Paque density-gradient centrifugation was used to isolate PBMCs, with at least 7 million per sample. Trizol reagent was used to extract total RNA from PBMCs, with at least 6 micrograms per sample. The percentages of naive CD45RAhigh/CD27high T cells were determined by flow cytometry on a PBMC aliquot from every donor.

Libraries were made using 5' RACE. Sequencing took place on an Illumina HiSeq 2500. A second PCR of roughly 6 to 12 cycles was run with a J-beta primer mix and a sample-barcoded 5' primer. A template-switch 5' adaptor carrying 12 random nucleotides introduced a unique molecular identifier onto each TCR beta cDNA molecule. At least 2.5 million CDR3-containing paired-end reads were obtained from each sample. First-strand cDNA synthesis was performed from all RNA using the Mint cDNA synthesis kit, with priming by a TRBC-specific oligonucleotide. After uracil-DNA glycosylase treatment, a first 18-cycle PCR used universal primers M1SS and BC2_uni_R on all cDNA. In the original analysis: For normalization, 1 million high-quality reads, each with a distinct molecular identifier, were randomly selected from each sample. Reads sharing molecular identifiers were discarded rather than binned into consensus sequences. MiTCR, set to a Q25 quality threshold and the strictest error-elimination algorithm, was used for CDR3 identification, clonotype clustering and error correction. A nonparametric unseen species model with Euler transformation was used to estimate a lower bound on total TCR beta diversity. Using fastp at Q25 and MiXCR, TCRdb reprocessed the public reads and kept productive beta chains. Every entry covers one CDR3 protein and lists the most common genes and DNA from its rows. The V and J calls come from TCRdb's annotation, not from the publication. The sample contains 600,000 to 850,000 distinct CDR3 sequences, roughly 43% of them found a single time. Of the sample, 20% to 25% falls within the top ten clones.

These data come from a study of blood T cells in healthy people across ages (dated by TCRdb to 2014 to 2015). For context, the study as a whole: In model experiments, template switching captured about one uniquely barcoded TCR beta cDNA molecule for every two T cells. To track age-related changes in TCR beta repertoire diversity, the study relied on deep sequencing normalized with unique cDNA molecular identifiers. Four age groups were formed from the donors: young (average about 17 years), middle-aged (roughly 38), aged (62) and long-lived (approximately 78). Donors of different ages were randomly distributed across sequencing lanes to avoid experimental bias. The study analyzed two additional independent replicas of 1 million unique cDNA reads from the same blood draw for two donors, one aged 18 to 29 and one aged 80 or older.

Results and caveats for the whole study, not just this receptor: Estimates of total diversity based on one million sequenced T cells were considered lower bounds and underestimates. There was a strong correlation between observed TCR beta diversity and the percentage of naive T cells measured by flow cytometry. Because donor CMV infection status was unknown, age-related changes in expanded clonotypes were potentially confounded. Bulk unsorted PBMC profiling prevented conclusive comparison of naive and antigen-experienced compartments. As age increased, observed TCR beta diversity per million T cells dropped in a roughly linear way, and a significant reduction was already evident by age 40. Compared with the aged group, the long-lived group had more naive CD4+ T cells, fewer expanded clones and increased TCR diversity, a pattern suggesting age selection.

Sequences were obtained from blood. The rearrangement combines TRBV5-5 with TRBJ2-7; no confident D gene assignment can be made. This clonotype was sampled from a woman aged 60-75 years in good health. The bases read TGTGCCAGCAGCGCCTCCGCCGACTACGAGCAGTACTTC. Its protein is CASSASADYEQYF.